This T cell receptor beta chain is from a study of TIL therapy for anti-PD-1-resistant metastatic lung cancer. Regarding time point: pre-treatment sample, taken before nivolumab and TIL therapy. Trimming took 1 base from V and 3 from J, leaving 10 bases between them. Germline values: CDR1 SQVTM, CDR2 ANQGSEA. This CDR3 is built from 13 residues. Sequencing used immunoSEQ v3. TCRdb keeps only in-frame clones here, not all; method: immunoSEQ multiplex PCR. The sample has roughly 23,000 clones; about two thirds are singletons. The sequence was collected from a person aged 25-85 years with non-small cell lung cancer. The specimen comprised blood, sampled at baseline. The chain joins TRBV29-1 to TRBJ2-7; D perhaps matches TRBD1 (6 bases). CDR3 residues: CSVEAQDSYEQYF. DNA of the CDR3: TGCAGCGTTGAAGCCCAGGACAGCTACGAGCAGTACTTC.